This entry concerns a single T cell receptor beta chain. Its antigen is unknown. V shed 5 bases and J 4 bases; nucleotides not matched to a gene: 7. Germline lookup yields CDR1 SGHRS and CDR2 YFSETQ. CDR3 length: 16 amino acids. This record comes from a study of cytomegalovirus exposure and HLA in healthy donors. Study-wide results and caveats: Researchers reported from a later analysis that most CMV-associated TCR beta chains appeared HLA-restricted. Per a later analysis, HLA-associated TCR beta chains showed more clonal expansion than other, equally common TCR beta chains.

PCR amplification relied on 60 Vbeta primers (plus 13 Jbeta primers). Generated by immunoSEQ multiplex PCR, the TCRdb table keeps only in-frame clones and is missing some. The table includes roughly 120,000 clones, around 81% detected once. V and J are TRBV5-1 and TRBJ1-4, with 11 positions matching TRBD1. Sequences were obtained from PBMCs. The source of this sequence is a woman aged 40 to 50 in good health and CMV-seronegative. The CDR3, as DNA: TGCGCCAGCAGTTTCGGACAGGGGGCGCGTAATGAAAAACTGTTTTTT. It is translated as CASSFGQGARNEKLFF.